The 6 T cell receptor beta chains below come from one sample, sequenced in a study of response to subunit inactivated influenza vaccine. TCRdb reanalysed the RT-PCR reads using MiXCR and keeps one entry per CDR3 protein. The data show about 480,000 distinct CDR3 sequences, over 25% seen once. Here the sequenced sample was CD4+ T cells sorted from PBMCs, taken 5 to 6 days after vaccination. The receptors were sampled from a man aged 45-60 years who received an inactivated influenza vaccine.

This rearrangement joins TRBV4-2 to TRBJ2-4, with D possibly TRBD2 on 5 matching bases. Germline CDR1 is LGHNA and CDR2 is YNFKEQ. V was trimmed by 3 bases and J by 6 bases, leaving 12 bases between them. This CDR3 is built from 14 residues. The CDR3 here is CASSQDSTLNIQYF. In DNA, the CDR3 is TGTGCCAGCAGCCAGGACTCTACGTTAAACATTCAGTACTTC.

V and J are TRBV6-1 and TRBJ2-3; 8 bases map to TRBD1. Unmatched junction bases numbered 3, after V lost 4 bases and J lost 6 bases. Germline V gene lookup returns CDR1 MNHNS and CDR2 SASEGT. The CDR3 is 13 residues long. CDR3 nucleotide sequence: TGTGCCAGCAGTGGGACAGGGCAGGATACGCAGTATTTT. This gives the protein CASSGTGQDTQYF.

V and J are TRBV7-8 and TRBJ1-5, with D possibly TRBD1 on 6 matching bases. V was cut by 11 bases and J by 4 bases, with 21 bases left in between. This CDR3 spans 15 amino acids. In germline, CDR1 is SGHVS, CDR2 FQNEAQ. The CDR3 is CAVSGPGAHNQPQHF. The CDR3 DNA reads TGTGCCGTCTCTGGGCCAGGGGCCCATAATCAGCCCCAGCATTTT.

V usage is TRBV16 and J usage is TRBJ2-3, with D possibly being TRBD2 (6 bases). The CDR3 contains 15 residues. Per germline, CDR1 KGHSY and CDR2 FQNENV. The ends were cut back, 0 bases at V and 5 bases at J, with 12 bases in the middle. CDR3 sequence: CASSQSWRGGDTQYF. CDR3 coding DNA: TGTGCCAGCAGCCAATCTTGGCGGGGAGGAGATACGCAGTATTTT. The complete variable domain, with remaining parts taken from reference TRBV16 and TRBJ2-3, reads GEEVAQTPKHLVRGEGQKAKLYCAPIKGHSYVFWYQQVLKNEFKFLISFQNENVFDETGMPKERFSAKCLPNSPCSLEIQATKLEDSAVYFCASSQSWRGGDTQYFGPGTRLTVL.

The chain uses TRBV24-1 and TRBJ2-7; 7 bases line up with TRBD1. The junction had 3 bases not matched to a gene; V was cut back by 9 bases and J by 5 bases. Germline V CDR1 and CDR2: KGHDR, SFDVKD. The CDR3 is 11 amino acids. In DNA, the CDR3 is TGTGCCACCGCACAGGGGAACGAGCAGTACTTC. It codes for CATAQGNEQYF.

A few counts support this clonotype. This chain joins TRBV5-6 and TRBJ2-7; TRBD1 matches at 11 bases. This CDR3 region has 15 residues. V lost 0 bases and J lost 3; bases outside the gene matches: 2. CDR1 is SGHDT and CDR2 is YYEEEE in the germline V gene. The CDR3 protein is CASSLVGQGDYEQYF. The DNA of the CDR3 is TGTGCCAGCAGCTTGGTGGGACAGGGGGACTACGAGCAGTACTTC.